This TCR beta chain derives from a study of CD8 T cells in Susac syndrome. V was cut by 5 bases and J by 7 bases, with 14 bases left in between. The CDR3 runs to 13 residues. CDR1 and CDR2 (germline): KGHSH, LQKENI. It was with random hexamers that about 0.45 to 1 ug RNA was reverse transcribed. The immunoSEQ assay covered 54 Vbeta and 13 Jbeta segments for CDR3. TCRdb used MiXCR to reprocess the immunoSEQ multiplex PCR reads, holding one entry per CDR3 protein. Of under 200,000 distinct CDR3 sequences in the sample, roughly nine tenths were seen once. Only one count was recorded for this clonotype. This TCR was recovered from a human donor with Susac syndrome. The chain couples TRBV18 to TRBJ2-5; D may match TRBD1 or TRBD2 (5 bases each). The material sequenced was CD4+ T cells from PBMCs. The CDR3 DNA reads as TGTGCCAGCTCAGCCCGCAGGGACGGGACCCAGTACTTC. It is translated as CASSARRDGTQYF.